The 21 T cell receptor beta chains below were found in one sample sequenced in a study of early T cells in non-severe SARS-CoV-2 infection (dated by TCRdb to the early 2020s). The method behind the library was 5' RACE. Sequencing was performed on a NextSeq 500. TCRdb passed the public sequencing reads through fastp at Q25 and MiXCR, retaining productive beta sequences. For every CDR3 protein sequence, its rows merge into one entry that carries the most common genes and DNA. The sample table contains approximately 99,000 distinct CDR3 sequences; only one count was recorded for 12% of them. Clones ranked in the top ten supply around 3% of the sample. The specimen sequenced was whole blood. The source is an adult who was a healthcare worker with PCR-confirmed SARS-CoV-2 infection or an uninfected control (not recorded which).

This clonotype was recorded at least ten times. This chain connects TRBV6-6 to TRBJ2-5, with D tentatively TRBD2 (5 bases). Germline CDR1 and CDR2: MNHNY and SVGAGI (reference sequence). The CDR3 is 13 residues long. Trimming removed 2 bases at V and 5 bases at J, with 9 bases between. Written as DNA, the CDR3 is TGTGCCAGCAGTTACGGGCAGCGGGAGACCCAGTACTTC. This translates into CASSYGQRETQYF.

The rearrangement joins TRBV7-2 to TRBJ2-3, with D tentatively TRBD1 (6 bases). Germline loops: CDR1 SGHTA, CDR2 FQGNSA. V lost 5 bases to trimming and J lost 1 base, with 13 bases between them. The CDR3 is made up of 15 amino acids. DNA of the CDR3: TGTGCCAGCAGCCCCAACAGGGCGGGCACAGATACGCAGTATTTT. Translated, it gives CASSPNRAGTDTQYF.

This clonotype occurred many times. The CDR3 nucleotides are TGCGCCAGCAGCCACCAGATGGGTGAGGGGGCGAGACCCAACGAGCAGTACTTC. It codes for CASSHQMGEGARPNEQYF. The gene calls are TRBV5-1 and TRBJ2-7; 7 bases align to TRBD1. CDR1 is SGHRS, CDR2 YFSETQ, per germline. Germline trimming cut 4 bases from V and 5 bases from J; bases unmatched to any gene: 21. The CDR3 is made up of 18 amino acids.

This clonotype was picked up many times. CDR3 residues: CASSFLMGLVYNEQFF. In DNA form, the CDR3 reads TGTGCCAGCAGCTTCCTTATGGGACTAGTCTACAATGAGCAGTTCTTC. V usage is TRBV5-4 and J usage is TRBJ2-1, with 8 bases that match TRBD2. CDR3 length equals 16 residues. With V trimmed by 2 bases and J by 3 bases, 7 bases remained unmatched. Germline-derived CDR1 and CDR2 are SGHNT and YYREEE (reference sequence).

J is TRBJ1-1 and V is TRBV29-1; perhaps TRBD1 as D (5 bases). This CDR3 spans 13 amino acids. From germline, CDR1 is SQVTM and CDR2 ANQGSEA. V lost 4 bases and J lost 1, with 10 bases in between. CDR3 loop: CSVVSRENTEAFF. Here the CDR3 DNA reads TGCAGCGTTGTAAGCAGGGAGAACACTGAAGCTTTCTTT.

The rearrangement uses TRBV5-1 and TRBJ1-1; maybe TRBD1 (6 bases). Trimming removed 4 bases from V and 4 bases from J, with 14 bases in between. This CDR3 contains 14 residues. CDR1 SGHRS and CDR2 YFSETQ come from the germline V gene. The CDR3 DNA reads TGCGCCAGCAGCAGAGGCGTAGGGGGCACTGAAGCTTTCTTT. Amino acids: CASSRGVGGTEAFF.

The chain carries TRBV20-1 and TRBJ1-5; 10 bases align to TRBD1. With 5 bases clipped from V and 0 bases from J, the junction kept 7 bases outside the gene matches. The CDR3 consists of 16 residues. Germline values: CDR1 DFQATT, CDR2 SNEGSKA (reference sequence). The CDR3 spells CSARDRGYYSNQPQHF. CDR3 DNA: TGCAGTGCTCGGGACAGGGGTTACTATAGCAATCAGCCCCAGCATTTT.

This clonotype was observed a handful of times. In DNA form, the CDR3 reads TGCAGTGCTAGAAGGACGGGTGAGATAACCCAGTACTTC. Its translation: CSARRTGEITQYF. The chain links TRBV20-1 to TRBJ2-5; D is uncertain. Deletions cut 2 bases from V and 8 bases from J, with 15 bases between. Germline CDR1 DFQATT, CDR2 SNEGSKA (reference sequence). CDR3 length: 13 amino acids.

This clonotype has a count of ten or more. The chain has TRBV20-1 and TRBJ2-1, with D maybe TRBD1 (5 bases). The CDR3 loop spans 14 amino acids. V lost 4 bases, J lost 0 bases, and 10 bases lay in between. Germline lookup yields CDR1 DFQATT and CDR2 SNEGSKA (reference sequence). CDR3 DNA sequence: TGCAGTGCTACGACAGAGAGCTCCTACAATGAGCAGTTCTTC. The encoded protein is CSATTESSYNEQFF.

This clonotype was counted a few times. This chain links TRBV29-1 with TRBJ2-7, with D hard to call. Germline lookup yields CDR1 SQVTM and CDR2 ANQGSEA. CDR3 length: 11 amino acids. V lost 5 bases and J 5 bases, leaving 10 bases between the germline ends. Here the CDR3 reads CSVLLYNEQYF. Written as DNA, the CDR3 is TGCAGCGTTTTACTGTACAACGAGCAGTACTTC.

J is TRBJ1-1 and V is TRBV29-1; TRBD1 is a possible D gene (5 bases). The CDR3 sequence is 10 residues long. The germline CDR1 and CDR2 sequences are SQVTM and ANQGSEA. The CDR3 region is CRGGNTEAFF. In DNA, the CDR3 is TGCAGGGGGGGGAACACTGAAGCTTTCTTT.

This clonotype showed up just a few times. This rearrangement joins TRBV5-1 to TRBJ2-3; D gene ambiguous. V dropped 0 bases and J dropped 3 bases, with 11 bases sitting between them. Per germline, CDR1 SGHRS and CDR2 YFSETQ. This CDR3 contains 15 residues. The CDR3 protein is CASSLADPITDTQYF. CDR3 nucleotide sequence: TGCGCCAGCAGCTTGGCGGATCCAATTACAGATACGCAGTATTTT.

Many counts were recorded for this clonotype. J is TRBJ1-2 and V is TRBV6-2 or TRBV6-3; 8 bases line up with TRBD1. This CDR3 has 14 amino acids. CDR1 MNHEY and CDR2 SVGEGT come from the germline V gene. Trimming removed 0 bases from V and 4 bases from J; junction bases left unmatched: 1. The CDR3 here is CASSYSGQGYGYTF. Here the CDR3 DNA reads TGTGCCAGCAGTTACTCCGGACAGGGCTATGGCTACACCTTC.

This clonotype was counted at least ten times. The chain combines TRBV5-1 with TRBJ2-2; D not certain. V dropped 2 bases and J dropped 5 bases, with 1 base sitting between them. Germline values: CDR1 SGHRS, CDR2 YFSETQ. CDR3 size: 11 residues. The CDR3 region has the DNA TGCGCCAGCAGCTTTACCGGGGAGCTGTTTTTT. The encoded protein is CASSFTGELFF.

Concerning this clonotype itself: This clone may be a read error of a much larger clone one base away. CDR3 nucleotide sequence: TGTGCCAGCAGTAGGTGGACAGAGAAGGATGCGCAGTATTTT. Encoded protein: CASSRWTEKDAQYF. The chain uses TRBV6-5 and TRBJ2-3; TRBD1 is a possible D gene (6 bases). V lost 5 bases to trimming and J lost 10 bases, with 19 bases between them. CDR1 and CDR2 from the germline V gene are MNHEY and SVGAGI. The CDR3 spans 14 residues.

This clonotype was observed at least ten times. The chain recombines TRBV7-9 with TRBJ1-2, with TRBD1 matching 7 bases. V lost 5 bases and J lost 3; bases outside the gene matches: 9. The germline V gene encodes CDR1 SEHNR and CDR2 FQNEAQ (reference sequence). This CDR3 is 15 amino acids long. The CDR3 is CASSRPGQAYYGYTF. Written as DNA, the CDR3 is TGTGCCAGCAGCCGTCCCGGACAGGCTTACTATGGCTACACCTTC.

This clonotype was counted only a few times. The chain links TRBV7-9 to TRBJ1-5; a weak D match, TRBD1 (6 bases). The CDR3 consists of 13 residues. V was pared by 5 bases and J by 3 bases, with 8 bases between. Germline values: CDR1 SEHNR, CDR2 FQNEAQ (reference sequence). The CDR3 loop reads CASSQGPNQPQHF. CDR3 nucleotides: TGTGCCAGCAGCCAGGGGCCCAATCAGCCCCAGCATTTT.

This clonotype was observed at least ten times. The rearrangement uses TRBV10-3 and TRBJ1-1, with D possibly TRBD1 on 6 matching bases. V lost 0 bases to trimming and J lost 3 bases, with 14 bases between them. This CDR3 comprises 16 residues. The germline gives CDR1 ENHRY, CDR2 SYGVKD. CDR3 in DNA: TGTGCCATCAGTGAGTCGGGACACCCCGCGGACACTGAAGCTTTCTTT. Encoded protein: CAISESGHPADTEAFF.

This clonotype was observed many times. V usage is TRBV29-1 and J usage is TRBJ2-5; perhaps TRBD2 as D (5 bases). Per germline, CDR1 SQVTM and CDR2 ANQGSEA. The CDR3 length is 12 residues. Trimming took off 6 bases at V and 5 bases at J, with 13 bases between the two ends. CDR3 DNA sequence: TGCAGCGTGGGAGTCCAAGTGGAGACCCAGTACTTC. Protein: CSVGVQVETQYF.

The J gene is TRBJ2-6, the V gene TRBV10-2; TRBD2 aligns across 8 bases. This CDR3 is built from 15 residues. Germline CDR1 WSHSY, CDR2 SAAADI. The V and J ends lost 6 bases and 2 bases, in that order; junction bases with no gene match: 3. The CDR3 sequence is CASRLAGTGANVLTF. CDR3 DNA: TGCGCCAGCAGGTTAGCGGGGACTGGGGCCAACGTCCTGACTTTC.

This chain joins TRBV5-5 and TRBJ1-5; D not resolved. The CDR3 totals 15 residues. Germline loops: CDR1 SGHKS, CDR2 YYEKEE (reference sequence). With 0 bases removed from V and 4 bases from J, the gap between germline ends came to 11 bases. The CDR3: CASSLGPVGNQPQHF. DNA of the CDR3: TGTGCCAGCAGCTTGGGGCCCGTGGGGAATCAGCCCCAGCATTTT.